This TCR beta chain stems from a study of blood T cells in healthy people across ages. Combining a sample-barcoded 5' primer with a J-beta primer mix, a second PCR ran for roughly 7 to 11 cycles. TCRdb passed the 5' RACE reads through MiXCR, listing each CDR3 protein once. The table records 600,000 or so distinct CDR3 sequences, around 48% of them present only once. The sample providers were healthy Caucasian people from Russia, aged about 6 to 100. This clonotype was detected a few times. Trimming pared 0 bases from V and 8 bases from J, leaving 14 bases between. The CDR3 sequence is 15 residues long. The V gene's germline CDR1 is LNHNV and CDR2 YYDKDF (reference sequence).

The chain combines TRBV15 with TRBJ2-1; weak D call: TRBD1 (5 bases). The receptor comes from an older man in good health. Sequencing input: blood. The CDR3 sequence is CATSRDNQGLDEQFF. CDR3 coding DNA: TGTGCCACCAGCAGAGATAACCAGGGTCTAGATGAGCAGTTCTTC.